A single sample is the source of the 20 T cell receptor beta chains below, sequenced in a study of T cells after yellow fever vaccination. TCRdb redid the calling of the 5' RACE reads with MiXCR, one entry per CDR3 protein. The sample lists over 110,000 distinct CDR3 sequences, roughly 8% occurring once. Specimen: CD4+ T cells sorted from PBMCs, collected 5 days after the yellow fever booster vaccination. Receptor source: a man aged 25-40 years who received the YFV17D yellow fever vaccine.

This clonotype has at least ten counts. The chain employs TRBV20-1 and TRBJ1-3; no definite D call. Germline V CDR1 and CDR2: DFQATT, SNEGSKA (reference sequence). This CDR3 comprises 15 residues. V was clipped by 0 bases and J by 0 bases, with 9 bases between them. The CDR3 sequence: CSARDPRYSGNTIYF. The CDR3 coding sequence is TGCAGTGCTAGAGATCCGAGGTACTCTGGAAACACCATATATTTT.

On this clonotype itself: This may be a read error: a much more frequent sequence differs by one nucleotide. The CDR3 protein is CASNSRKGGPGELFF. The CDR3 DNA reads as TGTGCCAGCAACAGCCGGAAGGGGGGTCCCGGGGAGCTGTTTTTT. The chain is built from TRBV6-1 and TRBJ2-2, with D perhaps assigned TRBD1 or TRBD2 (6 bases each). CDR3 length: 15 residues. Per germline, CDR1 MNHNS and CDR2 SASEGT. V lost 7 bases to trimming and J lost 6 bases, with 18 bases between them.

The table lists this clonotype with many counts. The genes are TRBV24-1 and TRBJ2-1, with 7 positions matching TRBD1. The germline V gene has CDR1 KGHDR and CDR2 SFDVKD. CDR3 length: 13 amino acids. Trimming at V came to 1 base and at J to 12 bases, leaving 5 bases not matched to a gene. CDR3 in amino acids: CATSDFEGAGQFF. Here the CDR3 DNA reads TGTGCCACCAGTGATTTTGAGGGGGCTGGGCAGTTCTTC.

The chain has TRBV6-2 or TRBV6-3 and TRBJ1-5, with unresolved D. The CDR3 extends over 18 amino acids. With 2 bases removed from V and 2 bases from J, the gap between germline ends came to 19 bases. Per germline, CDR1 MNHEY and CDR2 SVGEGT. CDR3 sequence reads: CASSYVGLTSGGNQPQHF. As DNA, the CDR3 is TGTGCCAGCAGTTACGTTGGGCTGACTTCTGGTGGCAATCAGCCCCAGCATTTT.

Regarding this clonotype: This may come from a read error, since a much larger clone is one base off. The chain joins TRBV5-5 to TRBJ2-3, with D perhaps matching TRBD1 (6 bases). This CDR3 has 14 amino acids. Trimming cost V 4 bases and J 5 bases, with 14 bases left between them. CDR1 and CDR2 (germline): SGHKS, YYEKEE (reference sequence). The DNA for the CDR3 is TGTGCCAGCAGCGGACAGAACCCAGAAGATACGCAGTATTTT. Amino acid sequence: CASSGQNPEDTQYF.

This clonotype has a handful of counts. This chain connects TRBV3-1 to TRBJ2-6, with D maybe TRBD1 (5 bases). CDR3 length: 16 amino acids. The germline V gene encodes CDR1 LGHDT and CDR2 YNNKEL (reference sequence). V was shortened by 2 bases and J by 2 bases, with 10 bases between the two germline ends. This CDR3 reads CASSQRGGAGANVLTF. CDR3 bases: TGTGCCAGCAGCCAAAGGGGCGGAGCTGGGGCCAACGTCCTGACTTTC. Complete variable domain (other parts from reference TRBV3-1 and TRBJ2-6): DTAVSQTPKYLVTQMGNDKSIKCEQNLGHDTMYWYKQDSKKFLKIMFSYNNKELIINETVPNRFSPKSPDKAHLNLHINSLELGDSAVYFCASSQRGGAGANVLTFGAGSRLTVL.

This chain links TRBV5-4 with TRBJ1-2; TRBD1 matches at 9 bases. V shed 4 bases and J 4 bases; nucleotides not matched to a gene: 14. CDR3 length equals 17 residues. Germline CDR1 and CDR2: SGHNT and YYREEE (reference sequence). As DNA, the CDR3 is TGTGCCAGCAGCATTCGAACAGGGGGCTCCCCCCTCTATGGCTACACCTTC. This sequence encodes CASSIRTGGSPLYGYTF.

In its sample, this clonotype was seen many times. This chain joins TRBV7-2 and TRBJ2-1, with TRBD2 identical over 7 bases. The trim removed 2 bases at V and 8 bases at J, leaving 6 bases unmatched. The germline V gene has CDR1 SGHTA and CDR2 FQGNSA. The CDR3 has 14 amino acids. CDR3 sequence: CASSLMGGSDEQFF. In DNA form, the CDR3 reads TGTGCCAGCAGCTTAATGGGCGGGAGTGATGAGCAGTTCTTC.

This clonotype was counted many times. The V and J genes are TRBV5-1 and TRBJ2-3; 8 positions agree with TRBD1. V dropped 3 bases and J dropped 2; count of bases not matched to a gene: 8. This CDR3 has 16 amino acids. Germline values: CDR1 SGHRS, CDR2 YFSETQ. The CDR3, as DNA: TGCGCCAGCAGCTCGACAGGGGACTCCGTCACAGATACGCAGTATTTT. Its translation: CASSSTGDSVTDTQYF.

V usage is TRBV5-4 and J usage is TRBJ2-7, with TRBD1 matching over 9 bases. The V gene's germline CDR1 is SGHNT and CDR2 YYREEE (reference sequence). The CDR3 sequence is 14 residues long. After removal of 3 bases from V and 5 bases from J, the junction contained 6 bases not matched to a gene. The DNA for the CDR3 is TGTGCCAGCAGCTCACTGGACAGGGGCCACGAGCAGTACTTC. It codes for CASSSLDRGHEQYF.

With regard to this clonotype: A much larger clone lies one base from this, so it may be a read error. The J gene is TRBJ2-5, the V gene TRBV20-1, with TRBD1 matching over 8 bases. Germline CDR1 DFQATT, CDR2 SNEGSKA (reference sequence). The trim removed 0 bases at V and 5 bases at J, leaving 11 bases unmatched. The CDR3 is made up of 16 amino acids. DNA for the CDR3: TGCAGTGCTAGAGATCGGGGAACAGGGGGTTCGGAGACCCAGTACTTC. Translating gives CSARDRGTGGSETQYF.

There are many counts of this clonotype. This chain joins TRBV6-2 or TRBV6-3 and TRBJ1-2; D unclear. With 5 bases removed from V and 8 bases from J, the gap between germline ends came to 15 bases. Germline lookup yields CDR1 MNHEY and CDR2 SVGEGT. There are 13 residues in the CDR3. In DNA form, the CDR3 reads TGTGCCAGCAGTGCGACCGGGCTGGGAGGCTACACCTTC. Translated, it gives CASSATGLGGYTF.

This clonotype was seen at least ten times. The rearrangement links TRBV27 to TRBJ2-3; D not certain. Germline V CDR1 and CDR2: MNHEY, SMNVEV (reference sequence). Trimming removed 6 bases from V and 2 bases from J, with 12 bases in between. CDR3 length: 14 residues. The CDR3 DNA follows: TGTGCCAGCAGGTCTCAGGTCCCCACAGATACGCAGTATTTT. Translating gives CASRSQVPTDTQYF.

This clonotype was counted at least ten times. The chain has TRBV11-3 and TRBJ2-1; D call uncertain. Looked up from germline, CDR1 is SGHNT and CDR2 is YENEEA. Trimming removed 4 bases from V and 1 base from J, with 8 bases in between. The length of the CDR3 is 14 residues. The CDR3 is CASSSDPSYNEQFF. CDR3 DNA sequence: TGTGCCAGCAGCTCGGACCCGTCCTACAATGAGCAGTTCTTC.

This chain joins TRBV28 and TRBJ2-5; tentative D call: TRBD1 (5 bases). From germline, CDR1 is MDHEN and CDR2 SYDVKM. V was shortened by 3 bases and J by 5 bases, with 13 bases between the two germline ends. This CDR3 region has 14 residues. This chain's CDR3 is CASSFMQGRETQYF. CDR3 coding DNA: TGTGCCAGCAGTTTTATGCAGGGAAGGGAGACCCAGTACTTC.

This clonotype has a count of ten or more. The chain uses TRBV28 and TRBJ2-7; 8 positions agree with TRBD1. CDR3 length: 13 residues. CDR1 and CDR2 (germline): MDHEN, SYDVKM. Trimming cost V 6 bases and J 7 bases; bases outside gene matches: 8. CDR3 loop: CASSSGQGGEQYF. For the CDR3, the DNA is TGTGCCAGCAGCTCCGGACAGGGCGGAGAGCAGTACTTC.

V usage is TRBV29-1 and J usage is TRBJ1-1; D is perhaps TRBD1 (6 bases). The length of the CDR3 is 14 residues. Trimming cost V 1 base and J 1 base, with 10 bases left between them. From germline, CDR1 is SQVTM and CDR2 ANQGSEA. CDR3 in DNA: TGCAGCGTTGAAGGTGCAGGGGCGAACACTGAAGCTTTCTTT. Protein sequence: CSVEGAGANTEAFF.

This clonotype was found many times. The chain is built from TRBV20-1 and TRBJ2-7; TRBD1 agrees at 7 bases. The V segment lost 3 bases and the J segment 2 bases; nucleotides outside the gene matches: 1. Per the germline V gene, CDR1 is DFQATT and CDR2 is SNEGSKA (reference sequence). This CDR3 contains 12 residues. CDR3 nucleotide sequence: TGCAGTGCTAGTGGACAGGCCTACGAGCAGTACTTC. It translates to CSASGQAYEQYF.

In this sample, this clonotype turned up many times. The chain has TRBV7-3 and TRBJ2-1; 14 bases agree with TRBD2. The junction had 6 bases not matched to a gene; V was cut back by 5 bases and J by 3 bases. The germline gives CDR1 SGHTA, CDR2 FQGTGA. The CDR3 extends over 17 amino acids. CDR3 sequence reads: CASSLGTSGSFYNEQFF. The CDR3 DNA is TGTGCCAGCAGCCTGGGGACTAGCGGGAGTTTCTACAATGAGCAGTTCTTC.

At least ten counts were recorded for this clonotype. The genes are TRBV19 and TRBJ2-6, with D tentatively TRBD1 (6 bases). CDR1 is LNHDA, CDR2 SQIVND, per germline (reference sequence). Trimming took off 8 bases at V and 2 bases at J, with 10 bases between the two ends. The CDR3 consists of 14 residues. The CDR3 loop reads CASHNRAGANVLTF. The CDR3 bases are TGTGCCAGTCATAACAGGGCTGGGGCCAACGTCCTGACTTTC.